The rows below give T cell receptor beta chains drawn from one sample of a study of monozygotic twins with inflammatory bowel disease. TCRdb reprocessed the 5' RACE reads and reports one entry per CDR3 protein, with no DNA. This sample's table has about 160,000 distinct CDR3 sequences. The sequencing sample was made of blood. The receptors come from a human donor with ulcerative colitis or Crohn's disease, or a healthy co-twin of an affected twin (not recorded which). The CDR3 runs from the conserved cysteine through the conserved F or W. Fields, in order: CDR3 protein, V gene, J gene.

cdr3_aa: CSAREGTHGEQYF; v_call: TRBV20-1; j_call: TRBJ2-7
cdr3_aa: CASSLAGYTEAFF; v_call: TRBV5-1; j_call: TRBJ1-1
cdr3_aa: CASSTTALNSPLHF; v_call: TRBV19; j_call: TRBJ1-6
cdr3_aa: CASSQVTSGRDNEQFF; v_call: TRBV4-1; j_call: TRBJ2-1
cdr3_aa: CASSQATYEQYF; v_call: TRBV3-1; j_call: TRBJ2-7
cdr3_aa: CASSCYNEQFF; v_call: TRBV7-9; j_call: TRBJ2-1
cdr3_aa: CASTLGLAGGADTQYF; v_call: TRBV6-2/TRBV6-3; j_call: TRBJ2-3
cdr3_aa: CSASLTGNYGYTF; v_call: TRBV20-1; j_call: TRBJ1-2
cdr3_aa: CASSPVGQTYGYTF; v_call: TRBV18; j_call: TRBJ1-2
cdr3_aa: CSAPHLAGGPYTQYF; v_call: TRBV20-1; j_call: TRBJ2-3
cdr3_aa: CATRPLNRDRPGNTIYF; v_call: TRBV2; j_call: TRBJ1-3
cdr3_aa: CASSLPGGGVNEQFF; v_call: TRBV4-2; j_call: TRBJ2-1
cdr3_aa: CASRPGFYGYTF; v_call: TRBV28; j_call: TRBJ1-2
cdr3_aa: CASSLNPMGNQPQHF; v_call: TRBV5-1; j_call: TRBJ1-5
cdr3_aa: CASSLADAQSSGANVLTF; v_call: TRBV5-1; j_call: TRBJ2-6
cdr3_aa: CASSPGTTPGQPQHF; v_call: TRBV2; j_call: TRBJ1-5
cdr3_aa: CATSDSLEDGQTNTEAFF; v_call: TRBV24-1; j_call: TRBJ1-1
cdr3_aa: CASSPSGSGLSTDTQYF; v_call: TRBV5-6; j_call: TRBJ2-3
cdr3_aa: CASTPIGANNEQFF; v_call: TRBV6-2/TRBV6-3; j_call: TRBJ2-1
cdr3_aa: CASSLKAGGPGELFF; v_call: TRBV12-3/TRBV12-4; j_call: TRBJ2-2
cdr3_aa: CASSLRGNTGELFF; v_call: TRBV12-3/TRBV12-4; j_call: TRBJ2-2
cdr3_aa: CASSSQGSGNTIYF; v_call: TRBV5-4; j_call: TRBJ1-3
cdr3_aa: CASTSFLWERLDTEAFF; v_call: TRBV7-9; j_call: TRBJ1-1
cdr3_aa: CSAFLPGQGPSSYEQYF; v_call: TRBV20-1; j_call: TRBJ2-7
cdr3_aa: CASNFVTGIRDNQPQHF; v_call: TRBV7-2; j_call: TRBJ1-5
cdr3_aa: CASSSGLLNSGNTIYF; v_call: TRBV5-6; j_call: TRBJ1-3
cdr3_aa: CAIGLAGETGYNEQFF; v_call: TRBV10-3; j_call: TRBJ2-1
cdr3_aa: CSARRGPDEQYF; v_call: TRBV20-1; j_call: TRBJ2-7
cdr3_aa: CAWSVWTVGISGNTIYF; v_call: TRBV30; j_call: TRBJ1-3
cdr3_aa: CASSPLGQQQETQYF; v_call: TRBV14; j_call: TRBJ2-5
cdr3_aa: CATSNRQGMNTEAFF; v_call: TRBV15; j_call: TRBJ1-1
cdr3_aa: CSASSGGTGELFF; v_call: TRBV20-1; j_call: TRBJ2-2
cdr3_aa: CASRDRAGEGSYEQYF; v_call: TRBV6-1; j_call: TRBJ2-7
cdr3_aa: CAISESGTGDTGELFF; v_call: TRBV10-3; j_call: TRBJ2-2
cdr3_aa: CASSLGGGAGANVLTF; v_call: TRBV5-5; j_call: TRBJ2-6
cdr3_aa: CAISPLNTGELFF; v_call: TRBV10-3; j_call: TRBJ2-2
cdr3_aa: CASSSLAGGVRYEQYF; v_call: TRBV7-9; j_call: TRBJ2-7
cdr3_aa: CASSPFLDSGNTIYF; v_call: TRBV18; j_call: TRBJ1-3
cdr3_aa: CASSLQGEAFF; v_call: TRBV5-1; j_call: TRBJ1-1